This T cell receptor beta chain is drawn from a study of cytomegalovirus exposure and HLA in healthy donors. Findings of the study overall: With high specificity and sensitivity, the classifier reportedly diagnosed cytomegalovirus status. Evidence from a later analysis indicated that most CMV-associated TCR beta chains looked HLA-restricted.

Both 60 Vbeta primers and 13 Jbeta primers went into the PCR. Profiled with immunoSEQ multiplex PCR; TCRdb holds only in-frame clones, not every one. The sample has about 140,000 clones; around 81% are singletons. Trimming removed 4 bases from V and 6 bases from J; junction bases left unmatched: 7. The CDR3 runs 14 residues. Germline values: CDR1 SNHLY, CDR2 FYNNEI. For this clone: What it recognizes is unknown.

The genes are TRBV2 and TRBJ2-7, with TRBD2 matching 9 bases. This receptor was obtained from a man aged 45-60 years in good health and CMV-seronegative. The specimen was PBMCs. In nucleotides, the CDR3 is TGTGCCAGCAGTGTATTAGCGGGAGAATCCGAGCAGTACTTC. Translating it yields CASSVLAGESEQYF.